The sequence of this T cell receptor beta chain was determined in a study of shared clonotypes between healthy human individuals. About this clone: Its cognate antigen is unknown.

Replicate PCRs from sorted subsets contained roughly 190 ng DNA, which is around 30,000 T cell genomes. The repertoire was sequenced with immunoSEQ multiplex PCR; TCRdb's copy has only in-frame clones and lacks some. The repertoire holds roughly 2.4 million clones, with approximately 96% as singletons. Study-wide results and limits: Few donors restricted represented genetic and exposure-history diversity. Rarefaction demonstrated incomplete sorted-subset sequencing despite large depth. What naive subsets generally showed was a larger estimated richness than memory subsets showed.

V lost 2 bases and J 3 bases, leaving 7 bases between the germline ends. Germline CDR1 and CDR2: ENHRY and SYGVKD. The CDR3 sequence is 13 residues long. This chain joins TRBV10-3 and TRBJ1-2; no firm D call. The sequenced sample was naive CD4+ T cells sorted from blood. Subset of the sample: CD45RA+ positively selected. This sequence originates from a man between 18 and 29 years old in good health. The CDR3 is CAISEASHYGYTF. The CDR3 DNA reads as TGTGCCATCAGTGAGGCTTCGCACTATGGCTACACCTTC.